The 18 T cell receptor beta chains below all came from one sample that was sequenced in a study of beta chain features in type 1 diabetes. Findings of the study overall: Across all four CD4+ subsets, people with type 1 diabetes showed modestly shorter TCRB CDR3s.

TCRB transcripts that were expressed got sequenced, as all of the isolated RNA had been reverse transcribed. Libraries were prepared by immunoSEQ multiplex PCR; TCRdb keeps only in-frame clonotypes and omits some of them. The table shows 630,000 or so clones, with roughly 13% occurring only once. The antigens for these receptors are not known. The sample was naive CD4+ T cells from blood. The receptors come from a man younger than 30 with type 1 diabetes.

This CDR3 reads CASSPGTGDSYEQYF. The CDR3 nucleotides are TGTGCCAGCTCACCAGGGACAGGGGACTCCTACGAGCAGTACTTC. The genes are TRBV18 and TRBJ2-7, with 10 nucleotides matching TRBD1. The junction had 1 base not matched to a gene; V was cut back by 2 bases and J by 0 bases. The CDR3 loop spans 15 amino acids. Germline V gene lookup returns CDR1 KGHSH and CDR2 LQKENI.

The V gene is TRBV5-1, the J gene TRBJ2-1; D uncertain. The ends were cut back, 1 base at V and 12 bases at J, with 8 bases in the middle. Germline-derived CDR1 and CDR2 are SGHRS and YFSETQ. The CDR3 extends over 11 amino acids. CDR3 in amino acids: CASSLSDGQFF. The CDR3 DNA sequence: TGCGCCAGCAGCTTGTCCGATGGGCAGTTCTTC.

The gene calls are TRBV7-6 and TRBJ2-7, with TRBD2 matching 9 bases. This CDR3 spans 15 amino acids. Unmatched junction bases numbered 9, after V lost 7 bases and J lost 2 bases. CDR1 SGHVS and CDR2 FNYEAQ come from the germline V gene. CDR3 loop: CASTLLAGPTYEQYF. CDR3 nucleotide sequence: TGTGCCAGCACCCTTCTAGCGGGACCCACCTACGAGCAGTACTTC.

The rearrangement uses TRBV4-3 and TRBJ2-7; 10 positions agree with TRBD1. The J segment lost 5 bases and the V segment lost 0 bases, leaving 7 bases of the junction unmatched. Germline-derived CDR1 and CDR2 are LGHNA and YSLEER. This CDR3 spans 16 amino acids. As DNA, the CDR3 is TGCGCCAGCAGCCAAGAAACCGGGACAGGGGCCCACGAGCAGTACTTC. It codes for CASSQETGTGAHEQYF.

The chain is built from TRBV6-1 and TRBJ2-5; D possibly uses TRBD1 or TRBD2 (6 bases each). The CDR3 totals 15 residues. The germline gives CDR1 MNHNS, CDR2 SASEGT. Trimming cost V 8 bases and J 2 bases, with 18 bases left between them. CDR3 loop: CASRPGGGNQETQYF. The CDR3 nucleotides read TGTGCCAGCCGGCCTGGAGGGGGGAATCAAGAGACCCAGTACTTC.

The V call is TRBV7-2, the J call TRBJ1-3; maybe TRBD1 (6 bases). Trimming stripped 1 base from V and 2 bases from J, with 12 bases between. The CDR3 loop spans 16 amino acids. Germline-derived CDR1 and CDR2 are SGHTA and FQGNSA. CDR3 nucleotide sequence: TGTGCCAGCAGCTTAGTCCAGGGGCGGCCTGGAAACACCATATATTTT. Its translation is CASSLVQGRPGNTIYF.

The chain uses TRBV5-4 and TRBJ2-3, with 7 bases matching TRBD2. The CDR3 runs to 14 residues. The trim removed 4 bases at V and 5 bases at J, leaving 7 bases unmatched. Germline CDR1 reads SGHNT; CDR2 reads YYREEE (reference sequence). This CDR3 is CASSRSGLRDTQYF. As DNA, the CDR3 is TGTGCCAGCAGCCGTAGCGGGCTACGAGATACGCAGTATTTT.

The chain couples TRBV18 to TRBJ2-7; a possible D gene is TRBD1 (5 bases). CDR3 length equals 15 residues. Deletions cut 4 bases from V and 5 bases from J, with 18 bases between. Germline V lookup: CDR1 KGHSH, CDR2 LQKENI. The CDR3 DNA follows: TGTGCCAGCTCACTCTTCAAAGGGGCCGGCGACGAGCAGTACTTC. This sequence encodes CASSLFKGAGDEQYF.

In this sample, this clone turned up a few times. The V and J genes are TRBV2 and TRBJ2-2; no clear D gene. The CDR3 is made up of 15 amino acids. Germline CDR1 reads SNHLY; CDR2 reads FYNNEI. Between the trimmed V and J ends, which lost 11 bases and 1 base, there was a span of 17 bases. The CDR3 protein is CARSSLAGNTGELFF. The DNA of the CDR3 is TGTGCCCGTTCGTCCTTGGCAGGGAACACCGGGGAGCTGTTTTTT.

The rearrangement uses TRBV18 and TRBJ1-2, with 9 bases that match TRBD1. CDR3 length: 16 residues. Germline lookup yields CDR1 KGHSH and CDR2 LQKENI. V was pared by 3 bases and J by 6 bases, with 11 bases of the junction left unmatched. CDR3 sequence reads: CASSPSSGTGPNGYTF. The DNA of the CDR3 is TGTGCCAGCTCACCGAGTTCTGGGACAGGGCCGAATGGCTACACCTTC.

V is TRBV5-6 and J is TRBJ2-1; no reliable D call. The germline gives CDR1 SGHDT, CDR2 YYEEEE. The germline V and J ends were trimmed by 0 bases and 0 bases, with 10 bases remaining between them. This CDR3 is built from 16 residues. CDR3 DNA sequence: TGTGCCAGCAGCTTGGATGGCCAACGCTCCTACAATGAGCAGTTCTTC. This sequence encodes CASSLDGQRSYNEQFF.

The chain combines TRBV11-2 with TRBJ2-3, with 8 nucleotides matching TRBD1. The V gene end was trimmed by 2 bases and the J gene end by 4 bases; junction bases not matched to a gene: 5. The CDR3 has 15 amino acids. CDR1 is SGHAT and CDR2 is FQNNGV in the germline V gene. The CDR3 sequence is CASSLSGTGADTQYF. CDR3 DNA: TGTGCCAGCAGCTTATCCGGGACAGGAGCAGATACGCAGTATTTT.

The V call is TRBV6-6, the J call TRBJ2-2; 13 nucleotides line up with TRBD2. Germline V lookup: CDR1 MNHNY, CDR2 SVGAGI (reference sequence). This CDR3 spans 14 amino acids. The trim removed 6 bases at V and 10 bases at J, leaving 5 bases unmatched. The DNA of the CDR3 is TGTGCCAGCAGCGGGACTAGCGGGATGGTGGAGCTGTTTTTT. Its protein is CASSGTSGMVELFF.

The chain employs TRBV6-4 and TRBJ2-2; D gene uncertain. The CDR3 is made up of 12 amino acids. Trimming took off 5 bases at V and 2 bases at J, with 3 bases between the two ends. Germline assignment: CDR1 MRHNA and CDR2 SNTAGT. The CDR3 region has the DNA TGTGCCAGCAGTACTAACACCGGGGAGCTGTTTTTT. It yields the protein CASSTNTGELFF.

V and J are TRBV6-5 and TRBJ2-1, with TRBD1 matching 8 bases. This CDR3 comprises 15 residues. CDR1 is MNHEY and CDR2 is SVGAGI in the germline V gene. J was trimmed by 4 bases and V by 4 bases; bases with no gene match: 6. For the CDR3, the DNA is TGTGCCAGCAGTTTGACAGGGGTTCCATACAATGAGCAGTTCTTC. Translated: CASSLTGVPYNEQFF.

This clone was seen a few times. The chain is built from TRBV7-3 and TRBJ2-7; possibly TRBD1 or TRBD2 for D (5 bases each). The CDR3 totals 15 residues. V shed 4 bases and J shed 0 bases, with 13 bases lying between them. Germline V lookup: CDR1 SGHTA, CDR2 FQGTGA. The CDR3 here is CASSSGPGSSYEQYF. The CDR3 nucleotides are TGTGCCAGCAGCTCGGGACCGGGAAGCTCCTACGAGCAGTACTTC. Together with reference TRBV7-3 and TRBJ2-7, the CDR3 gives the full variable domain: GAGVSQTPSNKVTEKGKYVELRCDPISGHTALYWYRQSLGQGPEFLIYFQGTGAADDSGLPNDRFFAVRPEGSVSTLKIQRTERGDSAVYLCASSSGPGSSYEQYFGPGTRLTVT.

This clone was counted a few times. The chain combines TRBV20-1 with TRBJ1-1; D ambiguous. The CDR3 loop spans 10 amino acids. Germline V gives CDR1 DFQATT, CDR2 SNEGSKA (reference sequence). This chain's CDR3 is CSPRRTEAFF. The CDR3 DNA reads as TGCAGCCCTCGGAGGACTGAAGCTTTCTTT.

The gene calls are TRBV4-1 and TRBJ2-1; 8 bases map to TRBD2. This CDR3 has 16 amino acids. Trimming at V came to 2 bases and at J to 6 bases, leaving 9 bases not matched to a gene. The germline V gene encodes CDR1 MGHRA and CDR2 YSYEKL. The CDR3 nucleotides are TGCGCCAGCAGCCAAATACGGGAGGGGGGGAGCAATGAGCAGTTCTTC. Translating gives CASSQIREGGSNEQFF.